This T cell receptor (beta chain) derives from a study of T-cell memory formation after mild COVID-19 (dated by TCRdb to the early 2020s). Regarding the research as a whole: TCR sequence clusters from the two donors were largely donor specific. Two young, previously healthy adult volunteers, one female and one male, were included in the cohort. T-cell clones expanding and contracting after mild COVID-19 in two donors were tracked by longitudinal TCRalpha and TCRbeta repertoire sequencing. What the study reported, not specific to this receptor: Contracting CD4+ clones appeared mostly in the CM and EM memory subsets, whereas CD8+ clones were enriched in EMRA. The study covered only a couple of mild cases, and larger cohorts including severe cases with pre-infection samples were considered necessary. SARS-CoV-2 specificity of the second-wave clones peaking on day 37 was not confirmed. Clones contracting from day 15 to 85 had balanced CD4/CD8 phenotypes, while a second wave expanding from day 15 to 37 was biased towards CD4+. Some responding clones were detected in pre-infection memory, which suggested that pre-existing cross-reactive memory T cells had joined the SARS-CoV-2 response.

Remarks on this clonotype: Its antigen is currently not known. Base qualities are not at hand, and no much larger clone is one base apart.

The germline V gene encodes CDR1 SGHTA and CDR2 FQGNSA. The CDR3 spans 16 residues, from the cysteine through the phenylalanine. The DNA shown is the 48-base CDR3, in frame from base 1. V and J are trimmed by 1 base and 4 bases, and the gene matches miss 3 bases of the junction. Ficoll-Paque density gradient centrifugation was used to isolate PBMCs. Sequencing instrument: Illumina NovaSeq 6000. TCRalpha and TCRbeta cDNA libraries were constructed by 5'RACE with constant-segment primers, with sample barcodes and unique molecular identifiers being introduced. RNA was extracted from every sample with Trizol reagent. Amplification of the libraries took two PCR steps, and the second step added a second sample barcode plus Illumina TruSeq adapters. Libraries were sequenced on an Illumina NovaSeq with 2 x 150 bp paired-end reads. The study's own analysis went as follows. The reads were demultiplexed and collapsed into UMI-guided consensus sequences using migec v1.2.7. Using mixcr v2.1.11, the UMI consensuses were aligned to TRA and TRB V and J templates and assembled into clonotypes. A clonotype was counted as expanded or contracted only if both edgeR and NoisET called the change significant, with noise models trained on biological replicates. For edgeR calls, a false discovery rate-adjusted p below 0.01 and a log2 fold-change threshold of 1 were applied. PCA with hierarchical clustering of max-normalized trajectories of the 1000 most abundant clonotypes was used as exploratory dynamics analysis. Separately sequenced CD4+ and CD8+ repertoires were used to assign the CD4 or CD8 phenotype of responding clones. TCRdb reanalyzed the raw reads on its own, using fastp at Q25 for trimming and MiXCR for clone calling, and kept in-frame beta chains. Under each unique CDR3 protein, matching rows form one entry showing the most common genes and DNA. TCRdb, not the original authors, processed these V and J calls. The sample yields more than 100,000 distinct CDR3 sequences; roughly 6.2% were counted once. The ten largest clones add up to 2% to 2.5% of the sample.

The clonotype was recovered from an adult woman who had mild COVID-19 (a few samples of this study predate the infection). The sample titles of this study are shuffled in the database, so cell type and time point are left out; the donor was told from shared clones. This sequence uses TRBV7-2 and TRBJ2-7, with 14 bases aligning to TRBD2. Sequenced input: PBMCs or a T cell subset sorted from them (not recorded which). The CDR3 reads CASSLGTSGRLYEQYF. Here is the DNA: TGTGCCAGCAGCTTAGGGACTAGCGGGAGGTTATACGAGCAGTACTTC.